One and the same sample provided the 15 T cell receptor beta chains below, sequenced in a study of blood T cell repertoires in COVID-19. Profiling relied on immunoSEQ multiplex PCR, and the TCRdb table lists in-frame clones only, not all of them. The profile covers 240,000 or so clones, with roughly nine tenths appearing a single time and 6.2% taken by the ten largest. The source material was peripheral blood. The receptors were gathered from a man in his 60s with acute or convalescent COVID-19.

V usage is TRBV29-1 and J usage is TRBJ1-6; 8 nucleotides align to TRBD1. CDR3 size: 13 residues. Looked up from germline, CDR1 is SQVTM and CDR2 is ANQGSEA. CDR3 in amino acids: CSAGQGGNSPLHF. Here the CDR3 DNA reads TGCAGTGCCGGACAGGGAGGAAATTCACCCCTCCACTTT. Full variable domain (remainder filled in from reference TRBV29-1 and TRBJ1-6): SAVISQKPSRDICQRGTSLTIQCQVDSQVTMMFWYRQQPGQSLTLIATANQGSEATYESGFVIDKFPISRPNLTFSTLTVSNMSPEDSSIYLCSAGQGGNSPLHFGNGTRLTVT.

The V and J genes are TRBV29-1 and TRBJ2-7; D is possibly TRBD1 (5 bases). V was clipped by 4 bases and J by 3 bases, with 7 bases between them. CDR1 SQVTM and CDR2 ANQGSEA come from the germline V gene. The CDR3 consists of 11 residues. DNA for the CDR3: TGCAGCGTTGTAGGGGACTACGAGCAGTACTTC. As protein: CSVVGDYEQYF.

This chain uses TRBV10-3 with TRBJ1-1, with 8 bases fitting TRBD1. Germline CDR1 is ENHRY and CDR2 is SYGVKD. V was pared by 5 bases and J by 5 bases, with 19 bases of the junction left unmatched. The CDR3 has 18 amino acids. CDR3 loop: CAISHTQDRDKYATEAFF. The CDR3 DNA follows: TGTGCCATCAGTCACACCCAGGACAGGGACAAGTATGCGACTGAAGCTTTCTTT.

V and J are TRBV5-6 and TRBJ1-6; D gene unclear. V gave up 5 bases and J gave up 7 bases, with 10 bases separating them. This CDR3 contains 13 residues. Germline loops: CDR1 SGHDT, CDR2 YYEEEE. The CDR3, as DNA: TGTGCCAGCAGGGCCTCACCCAATTCACCCCTCCACTTT. It encodes CASRASPNSPLHF.

The chain carries TRBV27 and TRBJ1-3; TRBD1 might be the D (5 bases). This CDR3 contains 13 residues. Trimming stripped 5 bases from V and 3 bases from J, with 8 bases between. CDR1 and CDR2 from the germline V gene are MNHEY and SMNVEV (reference sequence). CDR3: CASSPGLGNTIYF. The CDR3 DNA follows: TGTGCCAGCAGTCCGGGACTTGGAAACACCATATATTTT.

This clone was found once. This chain connects TRBV4-3 to TRBJ2-1; 13 nucleotides align to TRBD2. The ends lost 4 bases at V and 8 bases at J; junction bases unmatched: 11. This CDR3 comprises 17 residues. The germline V gene has CDR1 LGHNA and CDR2 YSLEER. The CDR3 coding sequence is TGCGCCAGCAGCCGTGGGACTAGCGGGACGACCATCGATGAGCAGTTCTTC. Translating gives CASSRGTSGTTIDEQFF.

Notes on this clone: Other nucleotide sequences in the sample specify the same CDR3. The V and J genes are TRBV11-3 and TRBJ2-7; possible D gene TRBD2, 5 bases. CDR1 and CDR2 (germline): SGHNT, YENEEA. V lost 1 base to trimming and J lost 3 bases, with 7 bases between them. This CDR3 contains 13 residues. The CDR3 bases are TGTGCCAGCAGCTTAGGACGGGACTACGAGCAGTACTTC. Translating gives CASSLGRDYEQYF.

This clone was seen a single time. The chain is built from TRBV10-3 and TRBJ2-3, with D unclear. This CDR3 spans 14 amino acids. V dropped 4 bases and J dropped 2 bases, with 10 bases sitting between them. CDR1 and CDR2 from the germline V gene are ENHRY and SYGVKD. The DNA of the CDR3 is TGTGCCATCAGTGCTACGTTTCCCACAGATACGCAGTATTTT. It is translated as CAISATFPTDTQYF.

The rearrangement joins TRBV18 to TRBJ2-7; 10 nucleotides match TRBD1. The CDR3 has 16 amino acids. The V gene end was trimmed by 1 base and the J gene end by 2 bases; junction bases not matched to a gene: 5. CDR1 and CDR2 from the germline V gene are KGHSH and LQKENI. CDR3: CASSPRGQGGTYEQYF. CDR3 nucleotide sequence: TGTGCCAGCTCACCACGCGGACAGGGGGGAACCTACGAGCAGTACTTC.

The chain joins TRBV5-1 to TRBJ2-7, with 10 bases lining up with TRBD2. The V gene's germline CDR1 is SGHRS and CDR2 YFSETQ. V lost 6 bases to trimming and J lost 2 bases; unmatched junction nucleotides: 5. CDR3 length: 14 residues. The CDR3, as DNA: TGCGCCAGCATGAGGACTAGCGGAGCCTACGAGCAGTACTTC. Amino acids: CASMRTSGAYEQYF.

The chain couples TRBV6-6 to TRBJ2-1; 7 bases line up with TRBD2. This CDR3 is 17 amino acids long. Trimming at V came to 5 bases and at J to 6 bases, leaving 16 bases not matched to a gene. Germline V gives CDR1 MNHNY, CDR2 SVGAGI (reference sequence). CDR3 in DNA: TGTGCCAGCAGTCCCCTAACCCAGGCGGGAGCCACCAATGAGCAGTTCTTC. Amino acids: CASSPLTQAGATNEQFF.

The chain couples TRBV5-6 to TRBJ2-1, with 9 bases fitting TRBD2. The CDR3 spans 14 residues. CDR1 and CDR2 from the germline V gene are SGHDT and YYEEEE. V shed 4 bases and J 8 bases; nucleotides not matched to a gene: 7. The CDR3 loop reads CASSDSGSADEQFF. The CDR3 bases are TGTGCCAGCAGCGATAGCGGGAGCGCGGATGAGCAGTTCTTC.

This sequence joins TRBV6-5 and TRBJ2-1; D is perhaps TRBD1 (5 bases). The CDR3 sequence is 15 residues long. V was pared by 5 bases and J by 0 bases, with 11 bases between. Germline V gene lookup returns CDR1 MNHEY and CDR2 SVGAGI. The CDR3 sequence is CASSPVGLSYNEQFF. The CDR3 DNA follows: TGTGCCAGCAGTCCCGTGGGGCTCTCCTACAATGAGCAGTTCTTC.

The V call is TRBV18, the J call TRBJ1-1; no clear D. The CDR3 sequence is 11 residues long. Germline CDR1 and CDR2: KGHSH and LQKENI. Trimming removed 3 bases from V and 5 bases from J, with 4 bases in between. The CDR3 region is CASSPLTEAFF. CDR3 coding DNA: TGTGCCAGCTCACCCCTTACTGAAGCTTTCTTT.

The gene calls are TRBV27 and TRBJ1-5; D unclear. The length of the CDR3 is 15 residues. V lost 3 bases and J lost 0, with 9 bases in between. Germline values: CDR1 MNHEY, CDR2 SMNVEV (reference sequence). CDR3 amino acids: CASSLYSHSNQPQHF. The CDR3 DNA reads as TGTGCCAGCAGTTTGTACAGTCATAGCAATCAGCCCCAGCATTTT.